Each of the 21 T cell receptor beta chains below was sequenced from the same sample in a study of T cells after yellow fever vaccination. TCRdb ran MiXCR on the 5' RACE reads and lists one entry per CDR3 protein. The data contain hundreds of thousands of distinct CDR3 sequences, roughly 12% of them singletons. Sequencing was performed on PBMCs, taken on the day of the yellow fever booster vaccination. These receptors all stem from a man younger than 40 who received the YFV17D yellow fever vaccine.

V usage is TRBV20-1 and J usage is TRBJ2-3; possible D gene TRBD1, 6 bases. V lost 7 bases to trimming and J lost 2 bases, with 13 bases between them. The CDR3 sequence is 13 residues long. Germline V gene sequence: CDR1 DFQATT, CDR2 SNEGSKA (reference sequence). The CDR3 reads CSVEGVLTDTQYF. In nucleotides, the CDR3 is TGCAGTGTAGAGGGGGTCCTCACAGATACGCAGTATTTT.

This sequence joins TRBV7-2 and TRBJ1-2; 9 bases fit TRBD1. The CDR3 covers 15 residues. Germline-derived CDR1 and CDR2 are SGHTA and FQGNSA. V lost 3 bases, J lost 11 bases, and 13 bases stayed unmatched. The CDR3 sequence is CASSFLDRGSATYTF. CDR3 bases: TGTGCCAGCAGCTTTTTAGACAGGGGGTCTGCGACTTACACCTTC.

The rearrangement links TRBV24-1 to TRBJ2-7; no reliable D call. The germline gives CDR1 KGHDR, CDR2 SFDVKD. The CDR3 runs to 13 residues. V shed 8 bases and J shed 7 bases, with 17 bases lying between them. CDR3 region: CATMQDPVWEQYF. The CDR3 region has the DNA TGTGCCACCATGCAGGACCCCGTGTGGGAGCAGTACTTC.

The chain has TRBV24-1 and TRBJ2-1, with TRBD2 identical over 8 bases. J was trimmed by 3 bases and V by 2 bases; bases with no gene match: 5. The CDR3 covers 16 residues. Germline loops: CDR1 KGHDR, CDR2 SFDVKD. The CDR3 loop is CATSDSGGRIYNEQFF. In DNA form, the CDR3 reads TGTGCCACCAGTGATTCTGGCGGGAGGATCTACAATGAGCAGTTCTTC.

The sample holds many counts of this clonotype. The chain links TRBV7-2 to TRBJ2-7; 7 nucleotides match TRBD2. V dropped 5 bases and J dropped 2; count of bases not matched to a gene: 9. The CDR3 is made up of 15 amino acids. CDR1 and CDR2 (germline): SGHTA, FQGNSA. The CDR3 reads CASSRASGTTYEQYF. The CDR3 DNA sequence: TGTGCCAGCAGCCGCGCTAGCGGCACTACCTACGAGCAGTACTTC.

There are a few counts of this clonotype. The rearrangement uses TRBV20-1 and TRBJ1-3; 7 bases line up with TRBD1. This CDR3 is 15 amino acids long. The V gene's germline CDR1 is DFQATT and CDR2 SNEGSKA (reference sequence). V trimming: 0 bases; J trimming: 0 bases; junction bases outside the gene matches: 2. The CDR3 coding sequence is TGCAGTGCTAGAGAGGGGACAGTCTCTGGAAACACCATATATTTT. It encodes CSAREGTVSGNTIYF.

The chain is built from TRBV5-6 and TRBJ2-7; perhaps TRBD1 as D (6 bases). The germline V gene has CDR1 SGHDT and CDR2 YYEEEE. The CDR3 sequence is 15 residues long. Trimming removed 1 base from V and 7 bases from J, with 18 bases in between. The CDR3 coding sequence is TGTGCCAGCAGCTTGACAGGGCTACAGTCGTATGAGCAGTACTTC. It codes for CASSLTGLQSYEQYF.

This clonotype showed up just a few times. The chain carries TRBV12-3 or TRBV12-4 and TRBJ2-7; 9 bases are a match to TRBD2. Trimming at V came to 5 bases and at J to 4 bases, leaving 9 bases not matched to a gene. The CDR3 totals 15 residues. The CDR3 DNA sequence: TGTGCCAGCAGTCGCGCCGGGCTAGCGGGGTACGAGCAGTACTTC. This translates into CASSRAGLAGYEQYF.

This clonotype was detected only a few times. V gene TRBV7-9 combines with J gene TRBJ2-5; 8 bases are shared with TRBD2. The length of the CDR3 is 17 residues. Germline assignment: CDR1 SEHNR and CDR2 FQNEAQ (reference sequence). Unmatched junction bases numbered 15, after V lost 4 bases and J lost 5 bases. The CDR3, as DNA: TGTGCCAGCAGCTCAGCAACCCGTTCGGGGGGGAGGGAGACCCAGTACTTC. Protein product: CASSSATRSGGRETQYF.

This clonotype was observed a few times. The chain uses TRBV11-2 and TRBJ2-3, with D perhaps matching TRBD2 (5 bases). This CDR3 contains 15 residues. V lost 5 bases and J 1 base, leaving 13 bases between the germline ends. Germline lookup yields CDR1 SGHAT and CDR2 FQNNGV. In nucleotides, the CDR3 is TGTGCCAGCAGCAAGGTTCGGGGAGGCACAGATACGCAGTATTTT. This translates into CASSKVRGGTDTQYF. The variable domain in full, completed from reference TRBV11-2 and TRBJ2-3, reads EAGVAQSPRYKIIEKRQSVAFWCNPISGHATLYWYQQILGQGPKLLIQFQNNGVVDDSQLPKDRFSAERLKGVDSTLKIQPAKLEDSAVYLCASSKVRGGTDTQYFGPGTRLTVL.

The chain couples TRBV12-3 or TRBV12-4 to TRBJ2-1; D is unresolved. The CDR3 spans 13 residues. Deletions cut 0 bases from V and 12 bases from J, with 12 bases between. In DNA, the CDR3 is TGTGCCAGCAGTTTAGCGATGTCTCACGGGCAGTTCTTC. This codes for CASSLAMSHGQFF.

V is TRBV28 and J is TRBJ2-5; unclear D gene. The CDR3 spans 12 residues. CDR1 and CDR2 (germline): MDHEN, SYDVKM. Trimming removed 5 bases at V and 5 bases at J, with 9 bases between. As DNA, the CDR3 is TGTGCCAGCAGTCCTAGTTACGAGACCCAGTACTTC. Translating it yields CASSPSYETQYF. Combining the CDR3 with reference TRBV28 and TRBJ2-5 gives the whole variable domain DVKVTQSSRYLVKRTGEKVFLECVQDMDHENMFWYRQDPGLGLRLIYFSYDVKMKEKGDIPEGYSVSREKKERFSLILESASTNQTSMYLCASSPSYETQYFGPGTRLLVL.

The sample holds many counts of this clonotype. V usage is TRBV7-8 and J usage is TRBJ2-1; 15 bases are a match to TRBD2. The CDR3 covers 16 residues. V shed 4 bases and J 4 bases; nucleotides not matched to a gene: 2. CDR1 and CDR2 (germline): SGHVS, FQNEAQ. The CDR3 protein is CASSSGLAGGYNEQFF. The DNA of the CDR3 is TGTGCCAGCAGCTCGGGACTAGCGGGAGGTTACAATGAGCAGTTCTTC.

Worth noting for this clonotype: A read error is possible here, since a much larger clone lies one base away. V and J are TRBV7-6 and TRBJ2-2, with TRBD2 as a possible D gene (5 bases). This CDR3 contains 15 residues. Germline CDR1 reads SGHVS; CDR2 reads FNYEAQ. V lost 4 bases, J lost 6 bases, and 15 bases lay in between. As DNA, the CDR3 is TGTGCCAGCAGCTCCAAAAGTGGAGGACCCGGGGAGCTGTTTTTT. Translating it yields CASSSKSGGPGELFF.

This clonotype was counted between two and nine times. The chain employs TRBV2 and TRBJ2-1; possible D gene TRBD2, 6 bases. The CDR3 runs 12 residues. The germline V gene has CDR1 SNHLY and CDR2 FYNNEI. Deletions cut 10 bases from V and 8 bases from J, with 15 bases between. The CDR3 DNA sequence: TGTGCCATCAAGGCGGGGTTGGATGAGCAGTTCTTC. Protein product: CAIKAGLDEQFF.

This clonotype has only a few counts. J is TRBJ2-7 and V is TRBV5-1; 8 nucleotides line up with TRBD1. The CDR3 consists of 17 residues. V lost 4 bases to trimming and J lost 2 bases; unmatched junction nucleotides: 14. Germline lookup yields CDR1 SGHRS and CDR2 YFSETQ. The CDR3 nucleotides read TGCGCCAGCAGCGCCAGCCCTGGGACAGGCCTTCCCTACGAGCAGTACTTC. Its translation is CASSASPGTGLPYEQYF.

The chain carries TRBV7-9 and TRBJ1-6; D is unresolved. V dropped 5 bases and J dropped 7 bases, with 18 bases sitting between them. The V gene's germline CDR1 is SEHNR and CDR2 FQNEAQ (reference sequence). This CDR3 is 16 amino acids long. The CDR3: CASSPWVGDPNSPLHF. CDR3 nucleotide sequence: TGTGCCAGCAGCCCTTGGGTAGGCGACCCAAATTCACCCCTCCACTTT.

The genes are TRBV7-9 and TRBJ1-2; D ambiguous. V was trimmed by 3 bases and J by 4 bases, leaving 12 bases between them. This CDR3 is built from 14 residues. Looked up from germline, CDR1 is SEHNR and CDR2 is FQNEAQ (reference sequence). CDR3 loop: CASSFSEKVYGYTF. DNA for the CDR3: TGTGCCAGCAGCTTTTCAGAGAAAGTCTATGGCTACACCTTC.

This clonotype showed up many times. This rearrangement joins TRBV5-4 to TRBJ2-3; TRBD2 agrees at 10 bases. This CDR3 region has 17 residues. V was pared by 1 base and J by 6 bases, with 11 bases of the junction left unmatched. In germline, CDR1 is SGHNT, CDR2 YYREEE (reference sequence). CDR3: CASSLLGSASGSDTQYF. The CDR3 nucleotides read TGTGCCAGCAGCTTGCTGGGGTCGGCTAGCGGGAGTGATACGCAGTATTTT.

This chain joins TRBV2 and TRBJ1-6; D not resolved. Trimming pared 5 bases from V and 6 bases from J, leaving 14 bases between. The germline V gene has CDR1 SNHLY and CDR2 FYNNEI. The CDR3 spans 15 residues. The CDR3 region is CASSIGESLNSPLHF. CDR3 nucleotides: TGTGCCAGCAGTATCGGGGAGAGCCTTAATTCACCCCTCCACTTT.

The chain links TRBV10-1 to TRBJ2-2; 10 bases are a match to TRBD2. The germline V gene encodes CDR1 WNHNN and CDR2 SYGVQD (reference sequence). The length of the CDR3 is 18 residues. V dropped 2 bases and J dropped 6; count of bases not matched to a gene: 12. CDR3 DNA: TGCGCCAGCAGTGAGGGCCTTCTAGCGGGAGACGGAGCCGGGGAGCTGTTTTTT. It is translated as CASSEGLLAGDGAGELFF.